The 22 T cell receptor beta chains given below trace back to one sample, sequenced in a study of T cell responses to AZD1222 COVID-19 vaccine (dated by TCRdb to about 2021). This sample's time point label indicates: baseline before first vaccination. Libraries were built with the immunoSEQ multiplex PCR assay. TCRdb retrieved this table from immuneACCESS and kept in-frame rearrangements only. Not all clones are present; in checked studies, unresolved V genes account for under half, and no reason is known for the remainder. A total of 150,000 to 200,000 clones appear in this sample, less than 95% of them only once. The top ten clonotypes cover about 0.64% of the sample. Sample: peripheral blood, taken on day 0 of AZD1222 vaccination. The receptor set was obtained from an adult in good health.

This clone was seen just once. The chain carries TRBV27 and TRBJ1-2; possible D gene TRBD1, 5 bases. The CDR3 covers 13 residues. The germline V gene encodes CDR1 MNHEY and CDR2 SMNVEV (reference sequence). Trimming stripped 8 bases from V and 2 bases from J, with 12 bases between. As DNA, the CDR3 is TGTGCCAGCGGACGGGACGGGAACTATGGCTACACCTTC. Its protein is CASGRDGNYGYTF.

This chain joins TRBV12-3 or TRBV12-4 and TRBJ2-1; D is uncertain. V was clipped by 6 bases and J by 2 bases, with 8 bases between them. There are 13 residues in the CDR3. The CDR3 spells CASSPFPYNEQFF. The CDR3 bases are TGTGCCAGCAGCCCTTTCCCCTACAATGAGCAGTTCTTC.

The chain couples TRBV2 to TRBJ1-2; D gene unclear. V was shortened by 6 bases and J by 2 bases, with 13 bases between the two germline ends. Per the germline V gene, CDR1 is SNHLY and CDR2 is FYNNEI. CDR3 length equals 14 residues. The CDR3 region is CASSPITTNYGYTF. DNA of the CDR3: TGTGCCAGCAGCCCCATTACCACGAACTATGGCTACACCTTC.

This sequence joins TRBV2 and TRBJ1-1, with 7 bases that match TRBD1. V lost 7 bases to trimming and J lost 1 base; unmatched junction nucleotides: 3. Germline-derived CDR1 and CDR2 are SNHLY and FYNNEI. This CDR3 contains 13 residues. For the CDR3, the DNA is TGTGCCAGCAAGGGGGCTGAGAACACTGAAGCTTTCTTT. Amino acids: CASKGAENTEAFF.

V is TRBV5-5 and J is TRBJ2-7; D gene ambiguous. Germline V gene data show CDR1 as SGHKS and CDR2 as YYEKEE (reference sequence). V lost 0 bases, J lost 4 bases, and 5 bases lay in between. The CDR3 length is 12 residues. The CDR3 here is CASSLDGYEQYF. CDR3 coding DNA: TGTGCCAGCAGCTTGGATGGGTACGAGCAGTACTTC.

This chain joins TRBV7-2 and TRBJ2-1; D may correspond to TRBD1 or TRBD2 (5 bases each). The CDR3 is 13 residues long. Germline lookup yields CDR1 SGHTA and CDR2 FQGNSA. V lost 2 bases to trimming and J lost 7 bases, with 9 bases between them. CDR3 DNA sequence: TGTGCCAGCAGCTTAAGGGGAGCAAATGAGCAGTTCTTC. This translates into CASSLRGANEQFF.

V usage is TRBV14 and J usage is TRBJ1-1; 9 nucleotides agree with TRBD1. Trimming took 5 bases from V and 4 from J; bases not matched to a gene: 5. Germline CDR1 is SGHDN and CDR2 is FVKESK. The CDR3 contains 14 residues. The CDR3 bases are TGTGCCAGCAGCTTGTGGGACAGGGCCACTGAAGCTTTCTTT. Translating gives CASSLWDRATEAFF.

The rearrangement joins TRBV2 to TRBJ1-5, with D possibly TRBD1 on 6 matching bases. V lost 5 bases and J 4 bases, leaving 15 bases between the germline ends. The CDR3 is made up of 15 amino acids. Per the germline V gene, CDR1 is SNHLY and CDR2 is FYNNEI. CDR3 sequence reads: CASSPGQHFNQPQHF. CDR3 DNA sequence: TGTGCCAGCAGTCCGGGACAACACTTTAATCAGCCCCAGCATTTT. Drawing the rest from reference TRBV2 and TRBJ1-5, the complete variable domain is EPEVTQTPSHQVTQMGQEVILRCVPISNHLYFYWYRQILGQKVEFLVSFYNNEISEKSEIFDDQFSVERPDGSNFTLKIRSTKLEDSAMYFCASSPGQHFNQPQHFGDGTRLSIL.

In its sample, this clone was seen once. V usage is TRBV20-1 and J usage is TRBJ1-2, with D unclear. The CDR3 is made up of 11 amino acids. Trimming took off 1 base at V and 7 bases at J, with 7 bases between the two ends. Per the germline V gene, CDR1 is DFQATT and CDR2 is SNEGSKA (reference sequence). The CDR3: CSARGTAGYTF. The DNA of the CDR3 is TGCAGTGCTAGAGGGACTGCTGGCTACACCTTC.

Notes on this clone: This sample includes further DNA sequences coding for the same CDR3. This rearrangement joins TRBV7-9 to TRBJ2-6; no reliable D call. The length of the CDR3 is 14 residues. V was cut by 5 bases and J by 0 bases, with 5 bases left in between. In germline, CDR1 is SEHNR, CDR2 FQNEAQ (reference sequence). CDR3 in amino acids: CASSVRSGANVLTF. Here the CDR3 DNA reads TGTGCCAGCAGCGTTCGCTCTGGGGCCAACGTCCTGACTTTC.

The CDR3 loop reads CSVFQGAPNYGYTF. As DNA, the CDR3 is TGCAGCGTTTTCCAGGGGGCCCCTAACTATGGCTACACCTTC. V and J are TRBV29-1 and TRBJ1-2, with TRBD1 matching over 8 bases. Germline values: CDR1 SQVTM, CDR2 ANQGSEA. This CDR3 has 14 residues. V lost 5 bases and J lost 0; bases outside the gene matches: 5.

The chain is built from TRBV5-8 and TRBJ1-4; no clear D. The CDR3 has 16 amino acids. V was trimmed by 0 bases and J by 7 bases, leaving 16 bases between them. The germline gives CDR1 SGHTS, CDR2 YDEGEE. CDR3 loop: CASSLEATSGSEKLFF. The CDR3 DNA is TGTGCCAGCAGCTTGGAGGCCACATCGGGGAGTGAAAAACTGTTTTTT.

This chain joins TRBV28 and TRBJ1-2; maybe TRBD1 (5 bases). This CDR3 is built from 13 residues. V lost 5 bases and J 8 bases, leaving 15 bases between the germline ends. Germline V CDR1 and CDR2: MDHEN, SYDVKM. This CDR3 reads CASSPRGTRGYTF. CDR3 DNA: TGTGCCAGCAGTCCCCGGGGCACCCGGGGCTACACCTTC.

This chain links TRBV29-1 with TRBJ2-5; D is unclear. CDR1 is SQVTM, CDR2 ANQGSEA, per germline. The V and J ends lost 2 bases and 5 bases respectively, with 18 bases between them. CDR3 length equals 15 residues. The CDR3 reads CSVERSRRARETQYF. CDR3 coding DNA: TGCAGCGTTGAAAGATCAAGACGGGCGCGGGAGACCCAGTACTTC.

The chain joins TRBV2 to TRBJ1-2; D is uncertain. Per the germline V gene, CDR1 is SNHLY and CDR2 is FYNNEI. V was pared by 6 bases and J by 5 bases, with 7 bases between. This CDR3 has 11 residues. CDR3 coding DNA: TGTGCCAGCAGGGCGGGGTATGGCTACACCTTC. The encoded protein is CASRAGYGYTF.

The CDR3: CASSFPQGSGNTIYF. CDR3 in DNA: TGTGCCAGCAGTTTTCCGCAGGGCTCTGGAAACACCATATATTTT. The rearrangement uses TRBV28 and TRBJ1-3; possibly TRBD1 for D (5 bases). V was pared by 3 bases and J by 0 bases, with 9 bases between. Germline V CDR1 and CDR2: MDHEN, SYDVKM. This CDR3 is built from 15 residues.

This chain connects TRBV30 to TRBJ2-7; 9 bases agree with TRBD2. The V and J ends lost 5 bases and 1 base, in that order; junction bases with no gene match: 6. CDR3 size: 14 residues. Germline assignment: CDR1 GTSNPN and CDR2 SVGIG (reference sequence). The CDR3 spells CAWVAGVGSYEQYF. As DNA, the CDR3 is TGTGCCTGGGTAGCGGGAGTAGGATCCTACGAGCAGTACTTC. The whole variable domain, remainder taken from reference TRBV30 and TRBJ2-7, is SQTIHQWPATLVQPVGSPLSLECTVEGTSNPNLYWYRQAAGRGLQLLFYSVGIGQISSEVPQNLSASRPQDRQFILSSKKLLLSDSGFYLCAWVAGVGSYEQYFGPGTRLTVT.

The chain recombines TRBV10-3 with TRBJ1-1; D is uncertain. CDR1 ENHRY and CDR2 SYGVKD come from the germline V gene. V was cut by 10 bases and J by 0 bases, with 12 bases left in between. This CDR3 is built from 13 residues. This chain's CDR3 is CASHRELNTEAFF. For the CDR3, the DNA is TGTGCCAGTCATCGGGAACTGAACACTGAAGCTTTCTTT.

A note on this clone: Distinct nucleotide sequences in the sample also encode this CDR3. V and J are TRBV3-1 (or the pseudogene TRBV3-2) and TRBJ1-5; 8 bases match TRBD1. V shed 3 bases and J 5 bases; nucleotides not matched to a gene: 0. Per the germline V gene, CDR1 is LGHDT and CDR2 is YNNKEL (reference sequence). This CDR3 region has 13 residues. The CDR3 region has the DNA TGTGCCAGCAGCCAGGACAGGGATCAGCCCCAGCATTTT. It encodes CASSQDRDQPQHF.

This chain uses TRBV3-1 (or the pseudogene TRBV3-2) with TRBJ2-1; no clear D. V gave up 4 bases and J gave up 6 bases, with 4 bases separating them. CDR1 and CDR2 from the germline V gene are LGHDT and YNNKEL (reference sequence). The CDR3 covers 11 residues. CDR3 residues: CASSPPNEQFF. CDR3 DNA: TGTGCCAGCAGCCCCCCCAATGAGCAGTTCTTC.

The chain combines TRBV4-1 with TRBJ2-7; the D gene is possibly TRBD2 (5 bases). With 4 bases removed from V and 0 bases from J, the gap between germline ends came to 13 bases. Germline values: CDR1 MGHRA, CDR2 YSYEKL. The CDR3 spans 15 residues. The CDR3 bases are TGCGCCAGCAGCCTAAATCGGGGTAGCTCCTACGAGCAGTACTTC. This translates into CASSLNRGSSYEQYF.

The chain employs TRBV5-1 and TRBJ2-5, with TRBD2 matching over 13 bases. With 4 bases clipped from V and 10 bases from J, the junction kept 10 bases outside the gene matches. The CDR3 spans 15 residues. The V gene's germline CDR1 is SGHRS and CDR2 YFSETQ. Here the CDR3 reads CASSPTSGRPGSQYF. The CDR3 DNA sequence: TGCGCCAGCAGCCCGACTAGCGGGAGGCCCGGGAGCCAGTACTTC.